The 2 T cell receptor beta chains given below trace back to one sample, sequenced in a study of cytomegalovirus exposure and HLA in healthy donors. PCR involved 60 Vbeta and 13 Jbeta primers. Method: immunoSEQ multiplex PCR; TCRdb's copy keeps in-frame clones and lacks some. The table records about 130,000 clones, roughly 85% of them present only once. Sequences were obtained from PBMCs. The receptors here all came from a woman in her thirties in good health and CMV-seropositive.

CDR3 protein: CATSRGGPYNEQFF. The CDR3 DNA reads as TGTGCCACCTCTAGGGGGGGACCCTACAATGAGCAGTTCTTC. The V gene is TRBV27, the J gene TRBJ2-1; D perhaps matches TRBD2 (7 bases). In germline, CDR1 is MNHEY, CDR2 SMNVEV (reference sequence). Trimming stripped 10 bases from V and 2 bases from J, with 15 bases between. The CDR3 consists of 14 residues.

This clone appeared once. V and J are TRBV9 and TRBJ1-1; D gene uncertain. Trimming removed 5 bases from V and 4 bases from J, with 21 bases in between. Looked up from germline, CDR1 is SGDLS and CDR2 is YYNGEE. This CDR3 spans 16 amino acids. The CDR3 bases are TGTGCCAGCAGTGTGGGGAGCCCGGAATTGGGCACTGAAGCTTTCTTT. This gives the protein CASSVGSPELGTEAFF.